A single sample gave rise to the 21 T cell receptor beta chains below, sequenced in a study of blood T cell repertoires in COVID-19. TCRdb keeps only in-frame clones here, not all; method: immunoSEQ multiplex PCR. The sample yields a few hundred thousand clones, around nine tenths seen once. The sequenced sample was PBMCs or T cells enriched from blood (not recorded which). These receptors came from a woman aged 55-69 years who had recovered from COVID-19.

The chain combines TRBV7-2 with TRBJ2-5; D is possibly TRBD2 (5 bases). The CDR3 spans 13 residues. V was trimmed by 7 bases and J by 5 bases, leaving 14 bases between them. Germline V CDR1 and CDR2: SGHTA, FQGNSA. CDR3 residues: CASNGLAYETQYF. The CDR3 DNA reads as TGTGCCAGCAACGGCCTAGCATACGAGACCCAGTACTTC.

The chain links TRBV18 to TRBJ2-7, with 8 positions matching TRBD1. The V gene end was trimmed by 6 bases and the J gene end by 3 bases; junction bases not matched to a gene: 4. Germline CDR1 KGHSH, CDR2 LQKENI. This CDR3 has 13 residues. The CDR3 spells CASSPTGGYEQYF. The CDR3 DNA sequence: TGTGCCAGCTCTCCTACAGGGGGCTACGAGCAGTACTTC. Full variable domain (rest looked up from reference TRBV18 and TRBJ2-7): NAGVMQNPRHLVRRRGQEARLRCSPMKGHSHVYWYRQLPEEGLKFMVYLQKENIIDESGMPKERFSAEFPKEGPSILRIQQVVRGDSAAYFCASSPTGGYEQYFGPGTRLTVT.

The gene calls are TRBV5-4 and TRBJ2-3; TRBD1 matches at 9 bases. CDR3 length: 15 residues. CDR1 SGHNT and CDR2 YYREEE come from the germline V gene (reference sequence). Unmatched junction bases numbered 14, after V lost 5 bases and J lost 10 bases. The CDR3 sequence: CASSLPGTGMTAQYF. As DNA, the CDR3 is TGTGCCAGCAGTTTACCCGGGACAGGGATGACTGCGCAGTATTTT.

The rearrangement uses TRBV6-5 and TRBJ2-7; TRBD1 aligns across 7 bases. V lost 4 bases, J lost 5 bases, and 8 bases stayed unmatched. Looked up from germline, CDR1 is MNHEY and CDR2 is SVGAGI. The CDR3 consists of 14 residues. This CDR3 reads CASSLQGMVNEQYF. DNA of the CDR3: TGTGCCAGCAGTTTACAGGGGATGGTCAACGAGCAGTACTTC.

The rearrangement links TRBV12-5 to TRBJ1-1, with TRBD1 matching over 7 bases. The junction had 13 bases not matched to a gene; V was cut back by 1 base and J by 2 bases. CDR3 length: 18 residues. Per the germline V gene, CDR1 is LGHNT and CDR2 is FRNRAP. CDR3 amino acids: CASGLALFLRDSNTEAFF. The CDR3 DNA sequence: TGTGCTAGTGGTTTGGCCCTTTTCCTCCGGGACAGTAACACTGAAGCTTTCTTT.

The V gene is TRBV19, the J gene TRBJ2-5, with D possibly matching TRBD1 (5 bases). The germline V and J ends were trimmed by 1 base and 2 bases, with 14 bases remaining between them. The CDR3 is 16 residues long. Germline CDR1 is LNHDA and CDR2 is SQIVND (reference sequence). CDR3 residues: CASSIGGWGQQETQYF. The CDR3 DNA sequence: TGTGCCAGTAGTATAGGTGGATGGGGCCAGCAAGAGACCCAGTACTTC.

J is TRBJ2-2 and V is TRBV5-1; D may be TRBD1 (5 bases). Germline-derived CDR1 and CDR2 are SGHRS and YFSETQ. This CDR3 region has 15 residues. Trimming shortened V by 0 bases and J by 6 bases, and 12 bases separated the two germline ends. The CDR3 region is CASSLDGQGAGELFF. CDR3 nucleotide sequence: TGCGCCAGCAGCTTGGACGGACAAGGCGCCGGGGAGCTGTTTTTT.

V and J are TRBV10-3 and TRBJ2-3; D ambiguous. CDR3 length equals 13 residues. Trimming removed 6 bases from V and 6 bases from J, with 13 bases in between. Per germline, CDR1 ENHRY and CDR2 SYGVKD. The CDR3 bases are TGTGCCATCAGCACCGCTCCGGGTGATACGCAGTATTTT. Its translation is CAISTAPGDTQYF.

The rearrangement joins TRBV7-2 to TRBJ1-2; 7 positions match TRBD1. CDR1 SGHTA and CDR2 FQGNSA come from the germline V gene. V gave up 1 base and J gave up 5 bases; unmatched junction bases: 10. The CDR3 length is 16 residues. CDR3 in amino acids: CASSLGQGYSGYGYTF. The CDR3 DNA reads as TGTGCCAGCAGCTTAGGACAGGGATATTCGGGATATGGCTACACCTTC.

The rearrangement uses TRBV3-1 (or the pseudogene TRBV3-2) and TRBJ1-3; 8 nucleotides line up with TRBD1. Trimming took 4 bases from V and 0 from J; bases not matched to a gene: 2. There are 15 residues in the CDR3. From germline, CDR1 is LGHDT and CDR2 YNNKEL (reference sequence). The CDR3, as DNA: TGTGCCAGCAGCCCGGACAGGGTCTCTGGAAACACCATATATTTT. This encodes CASSPDRVSGNTIYF.

This clone was found a few times. The V gene is TRBV4-2, the J gene TRBJ1-2; tentative D call: TRBD1 (5 bases). This CDR3 spans 15 amino acids. Trimming cost V 0 bases and J 4 bases, with 12 bases left between them. Germline CDR1 is LGHNA and CDR2 is YNFKEQ. The CDR3 loop reads CASSQDTSGGYGYTF. CDR3 in DNA: TGTGCCAGCAGCCAAGACACCTCGGGGGGCTATGGCTACACCTTC.

The chain recombines TRBV2 with TRBJ2-2, with 7 bases lining up with TRBD1. There are 14 residues in the CDR3. Germline CDR1 reads SNHLY; CDR2 reads FYNNEI. The J segment lost 5 bases and the V segment lost 2 bases, leaving 2 bases of the junction unmatched. CDR3 sequence reads: CASSENRGTGELFF. DNA for the CDR3: TGTGCCAGCAGTGAAAACAGGGGAACCGGGGAGCTGTTTTTT.

This clone appeared a few times. The V call is TRBV9, the J call TRBJ2-2; 11 nucleotides line up with TRBD2. CDR1 is SGDLS and CDR2 is YYNGEE in the germline V gene. The CDR3 is 16 amino acids. Germline trimming cut 1 base from V and 6 bases from J; bases unmatched to any gene: 5. CDR3 bases: TGTGCCAGCAGCGTATTTAGCGGGGGGGAAGCCGGGGAGCTGTTTTTT. Residues: CASSVFSGGEAGELFF.

The rearrangement joins TRBV5-1 to TRBJ2-7; 9 positions match TRBD1. This CDR3 region has 14 residues. From germline, CDR1 is SGHRS and CDR2 YFSETQ. With V trimmed by 4 bases and J by 1 base, 3 bases remained unmatched. CDR3 region: CASSRGQGSYEQYF. CDR3 nucleotides: TGCGCCAGCAGCCGCGGACAGGGGTCCTACGAGCAGTACTTC.

This chain uses TRBV24-1 with TRBJ2-3, with D possibly TRBD1 on 6 matching bases. The CDR3 has 14 amino acids. Germline V CDR1 and CDR2: KGHDR, SFDVKD. V shed 2 bases and J shed 5 bases, with 10 bases lying between them. In DNA, the CDR3 is TGTGCCACCAGTGATTCCGGGACACAAGATACGCAGTATTTT. It is translated as CATSDSGTQDTQYF.

The chain uses TRBV10-1 and TRBJ2-1; D remains unclear. CDR3 length equals 12 residues. V was clipped by 0 bases and J by 12 bases, with 9 bases between them. Germline V lookup: CDR1 WNHNN, CDR2 SYGVQD (reference sequence). The CDR3 DNA follows: TGCGCCAGCAGTGAGTCGAACCGGGTGCAGTTCTTC. Its protein product is CASSESNRVQFF.

This rearrangement joins TRBV29-1 to TRBJ2-1, with 8 bases that match TRBD1. The CDR3 consists of 14 residues. The germline CDR1 and CDR2 sequences are SQVTM and ANQGSEA. Germline trimming cut 4 bases from V and 9 bases from J; bases unmatched to any gene: 11. The DNA for the CDR3 is TGCAGCGTTGGAAGGCAGGGGGCTTTTGGTGAGCAGTTCTTC. Translation: CSVGRQGAFGEQFF.

The chain links TRBV2 to TRBJ2-3, with D perhaps TRBD2 (5 bases). The V gene's germline CDR1 is SNHLY and CDR2 FYNNEI. V gave up 4 bases and J gave up 5 bases, with 7 bases separating them. CDR3 length equals 12 residues. Here the CDR3 reads CASSVGRDTQYF. The CDR3 DNA sequence: TGTGCCAGCAGTGTGGGGAGAGATACGCAGTATTTT.

The chain combines TRBV19 with TRBJ1-2; D might be TRBD1 (6 bases). The CDR3 has 15 amino acids. The V gene lost 7 bases and the J gene lost 8 bases, with 23 bases spanning the gap. Germline CDR1 LNHDA, CDR2 SQIVND (reference sequence). The DNA of the CDR3 is TGTGCCAGTATCCCGGGATGGGGGGGCCGGACCGGCTACACCTTC. Residues: CASIPGWGGRTGYTF. Based on the CDR3 plus reference TRBV19 and TRBJ1-2, the full variable domain is DGGITQSPKYLFRKEGQNVTLSCEQNLNHDAMYWYRQDPGQGLRLIYYSQIVNDFQKGDIAEGYSVSREKKESFPLTVTSAQKNPTAFYLCASIPGWGGRTGYTFGSGTRLTVV.

This clone has just a few counts. This chain uses TRBV11-3 with TRBJ1-2, with 8 bases that match TRBD1. Germline V lookup: CDR1 SGHNT, CDR2 YENEEA. The CDR3 totals 15 residues. V trimming: 5 bases; J trimming: 4 bases; junction bases outside the gene matches: 9. This CDR3 is CASSPGTGQFYGYTF. DNA of the CDR3: TGTGCCAGCAGCCCCGGGACAGGCCAATTCTATGGCTACACCTTC.

The J gene is TRBJ1-5, the V gene TRBV9, with D perhaps TRBD1 (5 bases). The germline V gene has CDR1 SGDLS and CDR2 YYNGEE. The germline V and J ends were trimmed by 3 bases and 0 bases, with 10 bases remaining between them. The CDR3 is 15 residues long. CDR3 residues: CASSATGISNQPQHF. DNA for the CDR3: TGTGCCAGCAGCGCCACAGGAATTAGCAATCAGCCCCAGCATTTT.